This note documents a single TCR beta chain sequence. The protocol was immunoSEQ multiplex PCR, while the TCRdb copy is restricted to in-frame clones and leaves out a portion. The sample holds around 66,000 clones, about four fifths seen once. Blood sampling took place at baseline, cycle 4 day 1, and cycle 7 day 1. These data belong to a study of OX40 agonist ivuxolimab in advanced cancers. Study as a whole: Cohort: about 82% men, mean age 60, aged about 20 to 85.

Sequenced here: CD4+ or CD8+ T cells sorted from blood, sampled in a trial of the OX40 agonist ivuxolimab. This clonotype was sampled from an adult with an advanced solid tumor such as melanoma, head and neck, liver or kidney cancer.

CDR3 sequence (DNA): TGTGCCAGCAGCTTAGGGCCCCTTTCTCCCACAACTAATGAAAAACTGTTTTTT. Translated: CASSLGPLSPTTNEKLFF. The V gene is TRBV7-6, the J gene TRBJ1-4, with D unresolved. The CDR3 has 18 amino acids. V was trimmed by 1 base and J by 0 bases, leaving 15 bases between them. CDR1 and CDR2 from the germline V gene are SGHVS and FNYEAQ.